One T cell receptor (beta chain) is described in this entry. Sequencing used immunoSEQ multiplex PCR; TCRdb keeps in-frame clones, though not all of them. The repertoire holds more than 350,000 clones, with 87% as singletons. The data originate from a study of blood T cell repertoires in COVID-19. Study-wide context: COVID-19 samples collected from the United States, Italy and Spain covered acute and convalescent phases.

Trimming cost V 7 bases and J 4 bases, with 16 bases left between them. The CDR3 length is 14 residues. Germline CDR1 SEHNR, CDR2 FQNEAQ (reference sequence). The clonotype was recovered from a woman aged 45-59 years who had recovered from COVID-19. J is TRBJ1-2 and V is TRBV7-9; no clear D gene. Sample: PBMCs or T cells enriched from blood (not recorded which). The CDR3 loop is CASTLTDPRYGYTF. CDR3 DNA: TGTGCCAGCACCCTAACAGACCCTCGCTATGGCTACACCTTC.